The next 29 T cell receptor beta chains were all read from a single sample in a study of blood T cell repertoires in COVID-19. Libraries were prepared by immunoSEQ multiplex PCR; TCRdb keeps only in-frame clonotypes and omits some of them. The sample carries fewer than 65,000 clones, approximately 90% recorded once. Material for sequencing was peripheral blood. The receptor set was obtained from a man aged 50-60 years with acute or convalescent COVID-19.

The rearrangement links TRBV4-3 to TRBJ2-5, with a weak D call TRBD2 (6 bases). CDR1 and CDR2 (germline): LGHNA, YSLEER. This CDR3 region has 18 residues. V was clipped by 0 bases and J by 5 bases, with 22 bases between them. CDR3 sequence (DNA): TGCGCCAGCAGCCAAGACCTCCACGCCGGGGGTTTCTTGGAGACCCAGTACTTC. It encodes CASSQDLHAGGFLETQYF.

This clone has a handful of counts. The chain employs TRBV29-1 and TRBJ2-1; 9 nucleotides agree with TRBD1. V shed 7 bases and J 14 bases; nucleotides not matched to a gene: 12. Germline CDR1 and CDR2: SQVTM and ANQGSEA. The CDR3 contains 12 residues. The CDR3 is CSGGNTGGAEFF. The CDR3 nucleotides are TGCAGCGGCGGAAACACAGGGGGCGCGGAGTTCTTC.

V gene TRBV30 combines with J gene TRBJ2-7; TRBD2 matches 9 bases. Germline V lookup: CDR1 GTSNPN, CDR2 SVGIG (reference sequence). With 0 bases clipped from V and 6 bases from J, the junction kept 9 bases outside the gene matches. There are 15 residues in the CDR3. The CDR3 DNA reads as TGTGCCTGGAGTGTAACGGCGGGAGGGGGAGGCGAGCAGTACTTC. Its translation: CAWSVTAGGGGEQYF.

CDR3 sequence: CASSPLPGQSYEQYF. The CDR3 nucleotides read TGTGCCAGCAGCCCCCTTCCGGGACAGTCCTACGAGCAGTACTTC. This chain links TRBV27 with TRBJ2-7; 7 positions agree with TRBD1. The trim removed 6 bases at V and 1 base at J, leaving 9 bases unmatched. Germline V gene lookup returns CDR1 MNHEY and CDR2 SMNVEV (reference sequence). This CDR3 has 15 residues.

The chain's CDR3 is CASSSPQGGHNEQFF. DNA for the CDR3: TGTGCCAGCAGTAGTCCACAGGGTGGACACAATGAGCAGTTCTTC. V and J are TRBV27 and TRBJ2-1; the D gene is possibly TRBD1 (6 bases). Germline assignment: CDR1 MNHEY and CDR2 SMNVEV (reference sequence). The CDR3 length is 15 residues. Trimming cost V 5 bases and J 5 bases, with 16 bases left between them.

The chain is built from TRBV27 and TRBJ1-1; 8 nucleotides line up with TRBD1. The germline V gene encodes CDR1 MNHEY and CDR2 SMNVEV (reference sequence). Trimming at V came to 7 bases and at J to 4 bases, leaving 8 bases not matched to a gene. The CDR3 is made up of 14 amino acids. The CDR3, as DNA: TGTGCCAGCAACCCAGGGGGCTGGGGCACTGAAGCTTTCTTT. Its protein is CASNPGGWGTEAFF.

This rearrangement joins TRBV14 to TRBJ2-2, with D possibly being TRBD2 (6 bases). This CDR3 is 13 amino acids long. Germline values: CDR1 SGHDN, CDR2 FVKESK. V lost 4 bases and J lost 7, with 10 bases in between. CDR3 amino acids: CASSLAGSGELFF. CDR3 in DNA: TGTGCCAGCAGCCTTGCCGGGAGCGGGGAGCTGTTTTTT.

This clone appeared once. This chain links TRBV19 with TRBJ2-1; 12 bases line up with TRBD2. In germline, CDR1 is LNHDA, CDR2 SQIVND (reference sequence). Germline trimming cut 6 bases from V and 4 bases from J; bases unmatched to any gene: 10. The CDR3 has 17 residues. The CDR3 nucleotides are TGTGCCAGTAGCCAGACTAGCGGGAGTTCGGTATACAATGAGCAGTTCTTC. It is translated as CASSQTSGSSVYNEQFF.

The chain is built from TRBV3-1 (or the pseudogene TRBV3-2) and TRBJ1-1, with TRBD1 matching 9 bases. CDR3 length: 16 amino acids. J lost 5 bases, V lost 2 bases, and 9 bases had no gene match. Germline V gene data show CDR1 as LGHDT and CDR2 as YNNKEL (reference sequence). CDR3 region: CASSQTDRGRRTEAFF. The CDR3 nucleotides read TGTGCCAGCAGCCAAACGGACAGGGGAAGGAGAACTGAAGCTTTCTTT.

The chain uses TRBV6-5 and TRBJ1-1; 8 bases are shared with TRBD1. V shed 2 bases, J shed 9 bases, and the junction held 8 bases outside the gene matches. The CDR3 length is 14 residues. Looked up from germline, CDR1 is MNHEY and CDR2 is SVGAGI. The CDR3 region is CASSYPGQGGKAFF. CDR3 DNA sequence: TGTGCCAGCAGTTACCCCGGACAGGGAGGGAAAGCTTTCTTT.

This chain links TRBV7-2 with TRBJ2-7; TRBD2 matches 14 bases. The J segment lost 1 base and the V segment lost 1 base, leaving 6 bases of the junction unmatched. CDR1 and CDR2 (germline): SGHTA, FQGNSA. There are 18 residues in the CDR3. The chain's CDR3 is CASSLVETSGRESYEQYF. The CDR3 DNA is TGTGCCAGCAGCTTAGTTGAGACTAGCGGGAGGGAGTCCTACGAGCAGTACTTC.

The genes are TRBV25-1 and TRBJ2-1; 7 bases are shared with TRBD2. This CDR3 region has 15 residues. The V segment lost 3 bases and the J segment 13 bases; nucleotides outside the gene matches: 15. From germline, CDR1 is MGHDK and CDR2 SYGVNS. The CDR3 nucleotides are TGTGCCAGCAGTGATTTGGGCCCTCTAAAGCGGGATCAGTTCTTC. The encoded protein is CASSDLGPLKRDQFF.

CDR3 region: CASSYKTGLTYEQYF. CDR3 sequence (DNA): TGTGCCAGCAGCTACAAGACAGGGCTCACCTACGAGCAGTACTTC. The chain combines TRBV11-2 with TRBJ2-7; 7 bases map to TRBD1. The CDR3 length is 15 residues. V was clipped by 4 bases and J by 2 bases; unmatched bases: 8. Germline V gene lookup returns CDR1 SGHAT and CDR2 FQNNGV.

The rearrangement joins TRBV11-2 to TRBJ1-1; possible D gene TRBD1, 6 bases. V was trimmed by 4 bases and J by 12 bases, leaving 15 bases between them. CDR1 and CDR2 (germline): SGHAT, FQNNGV. The CDR3 runs 12 residues. CDR3 amino acids: CASSSWTAETFF. The CDR3 DNA sequence: TGTGCCAGCAGCTCTTGGACAGCCGAAACTTTCTTT.

This sequence joins TRBV5-4 and TRBJ2-7; 12 nucleotides align to TRBD2. The CDR3 runs to 14 residues. Germline CDR1 and CDR2: SGHNT and YYREEE (reference sequence). The J segment lost 7 bases and the V segment lost 3 bases, leaving 5 bases of the junction unmatched. The CDR3 sequence: CASSSWGLAGEQYF. The CDR3, as DNA: TGTGCCAGCAGCTCCTGGGGACTAGCGGGTGAGCAGTACTTC.

This clone was detected a few times. This chain links TRBV5-1 with TRBJ2-7; D perhaps matches TRBD2 (5 bases). Germline-derived CDR1 and CDR2 are SGHRS and YFSETQ. This CDR3 is built from 15 residues. V was shortened by 0 bases and J by 5 bases, with 15 bases between the two germline ends. Here the CDR3 DNA reads TGCGCCAGCAGCTTGGGCGGGCCCACCACCAACGAGCAGTACTTC. This sequence encodes CASSLGGPTTNEQYF. The whole variable domain, remainder taken from reference TRBV5-1 and TRBJ2-7, is KAGVTQTPRYLIKTRGQQVTLSCSPISGHRSVSWYQQTPGQGLQFLFEYFSETQRNKGNFPGRFSGRQFSNSRSEMNVSTLELGDSALYLCASSLGGPTTNEQYFGPGTRLTVT.

The chain has TRBV4-2 and TRBJ2-1, with no clear D. Trimming took 0 bases from V and 6 from J, leaving 6 bases between them. The CDR3 covers 13 residues. Germline CDR1 is LGHNA and CDR2 is YNFKEQ. This CDR3 is CASSQDPVNEQFF. In DNA form, the CDR3 reads TGTGCCAGCAGCCAAGATCCAGTCAATGAGCAGTTCTTC.

This CDR3 reads CASSLGQAGTGELFF. DNA of the CDR3: TGTGCCAGCAGCTTGGGACAGGCCGGCACCGGGGAGCTGTTTTTT. The chain uses TRBV2 and TRBJ2-2; 8 nucleotides match TRBD1. CDR1 and CDR2 (germline): SNHLY, FYNNEI. The CDR3 totals 15 residues. After removal of 6 bases from V and 4 bases from J, the junction contained 7 bases not matched to a gene.

The gene calls are TRBV7-2 and TRBJ2-3, with 10 bases aligning to TRBD2. The CDR3 sequence is 18 residues long. CDR1 and CDR2 from the germline V gene are SGHTA and FQGNSA. The V segment lost 5 bases and the J segment 0 bases; nucleotides outside the gene matches: 11. The CDR3 DNA reads as TGTGCCAGCAGCCCCCGGACCAAGACTAGCGGGAGCACAGATACGCAGTATTTT. Its protein is CASSPRTKTSGSTDTQYF.

This chain connects TRBV5-1 to TRBJ1-4, with D perhaps matching TRBD1 (5 bases). Germline lookup yields CDR1 SGHRS and CDR2 YFSETQ. This CDR3 region has 15 residues. V was pared by 0 bases and J by 8 bases, with 14 bases between. CDR3: CASSLALGGGEKLFF. The CDR3 bases are TGCGCCAGCAGCTTGGCCCTGGGGGGAGGGGAAAAACTGTTTTTT.

This clone came up once. This chain joins TRBV4-3 and TRBJ2-7; D may be TRBD1 (6 bases). The CDR3 covers 17 residues. The ends were cut back, 0 bases at V and 3 bases at J, with 18 bases in the middle. The germline V gene has CDR1 LGHNA and CDR2 YSLEER. The CDR3, as DNA: TGCGCCAGCAGCCAAGACCTTCCCCGGGACACACGCTACGAGCAGTACTTC. It codes for CASSQDLPRDTRYEQYF.

The chain links TRBV18 to TRBJ1-2; weak D call: TRBD1 (6 bases). With 4 bases removed from V and 4 bases from J, the gap between germline ends came to 13 bases. Germline CDR1 and CDR2: KGHSH and LQKENI. CDR3 length: 14 amino acids. In DNA, the CDR3 is TGTGCCAGCTCACTTAACAGGGAGCCCTATGGCTACACCTTC. It yields the protein CASSLNREPYGYTF.

The chain has TRBV6-5 and TRBJ2-7, with 8 nucleotides matching TRBD1. CDR1 is MNHEY, CDR2 SVGAGI, per germline. This CDR3 contains 16 residues. V was pared by 2 bases and J by 2 bases, with 8 bases of the junction left unmatched. CDR3 loop: CASSYPRTGTAYEQYF. CDR3 nucleotides: TGTGCCAGCAGTTACCCCCGGACAGGGACGGCCTACGAGCAGTACTTC.

The CDR3 DNA reads as TGTGCCAGCAGCCAAATACCCCTTTTGGGGGGTTCAGAGACCCAGTACTTC. Amino acid sequence: CASSQIPLLGGSETQYF. The rearrangement joins TRBV3-1 (or the pseudogene TRBV3-2) to TRBJ2-5, with D maybe TRBD2 (6 bases). The length of the CDR3 is 17 residues. CDR1 is LGHDT and CDR2 is YNNKEL in the germline V gene (reference sequence). V was clipped by 2 bases and J by 4 bases, with 20 bases between them.

This chain links TRBV11-2 with TRBJ2-1, with a tentative D call TRBD2 (5 bases). Germline values: CDR1 SGHAT, CDR2 FQNNGV. The V end lost 4 bases, the J end lost 9 bases, and 10 bases lay between the germline ends. The CDR3 is made up of 12 amino acids. For the CDR3, the DNA is TGTGCCAGCAGCTCCACCCGGGGTGAGCAGTTCTTC. This translates into CASSSTRGEQFF.

The genes are TRBV30 and TRBJ1-2, with D possibly TRBD1 on 6 matching bases. This CDR3 comprises 14 residues. V gave up 0 bases and J gave up 7 bases, with 15 bases separating them. Germline CDR1 and CDR2: GTSNPN and SVGIG (reference sequence). CDR3: CAWSVPGAAGGYTF. The CDR3 coding sequence is TGTGCCTGGAGTGTACCAGGGGCGGCCGGTGGCTACACCTTC.

In this sample, this clone turned up a few times. The chain recombines TRBV2 with TRBJ2-7, with 9 nucleotides matching TRBD1. Germline loops: CDR1 SNHLY, CDR2 FYNNEI. This CDR3 contains 14 residues. Trimming at V came to 6 bases and at J to 5 bases, leaving 8 bases not matched to a gene. CDR3 in DNA: TGTGCCAGCAGCACCGGACAGGGGAGGGACGAGCAGTACTTC. Encoded protein: CASSTGQGRDEQYF.

CDR3 in amino acids: CASSKAGGRAYEQYF. DNA for the CDR3: TGTGCCAGCAGCAAAGCGGGCGGGAGAGCCTACGAGCAGTACTTC. The V call is TRBV21-1, the J call TRBJ2-7; the table's D call TRBD2 went unverified against the DNA. TRBV21-1 counts as a pseudogene. The CDR3 totals 15 residues.

The V and J genes are TRBV4-2 and TRBJ2-5; 12 bases align to TRBD2. The CDR3 is made up of 20 amino acids. Germline V gene lookup returns CDR1 LGHNA and CDR2 YNFKEQ. The V and J ends lost 1 base and 2 bases, in that order; junction bases with no gene match: 14. DNA of the CDR3: TGTGCCAGCAGCCAAGGAGTAGGGCCCCTAGCGGGAGGGTTACAAGAGACCCAGTACTTC. Amino acid sequence: CASSQGVGPLAGGLQETQYF.